The entry below describes one T cell receptor (beta chain). Its antigen is currently unknown. Germline lookup yields CDR1 MNHEY and CDR2 SMNVEV (reference sequence). The ends lost 7 bases at V and 5 bases at J; junction bases unmatched: 5. The CDR3 is 13 residues long. The repertoire was sequenced with immunoSEQ multiplex PCR; TCRdb's copy has only in-frame clones and lacks some. The repertoire holds tens of thousands of clones, with approximately 89% as singletons. These data are taken from a study of OX40 agonist ivuxolimab in advanced cancers. Study-level information: Two cutaneous melanoma patients and one hepatocellular carcinoma patient, three in all, had partial responses.

General study findings and limits: CD4+ and CD8+ blood T cells expanded clonally by week 6 at 0.1 to 3.0 mg/kg. CD8+ T cells averaged more expanded clones than CD4+.

The chain combines TRBV27 with TRBJ1-1; 9 bases match TRBD1. The material sequenced was CD4+ or CD8+ T cells sorted from blood, taken in a trial of the OX40 agonist ivuxolimab. The sequence derives from an adult with an advanced solid tumor such as melanoma, head and neck, liver or kidney cancer. The CDR3 protein is CASTDRGGTEAFF. CDR3 sequence (DNA): TGTGCCAGCACGGACAGGGGCGGAACTGAAGCTTTCTTT.